These T cell receptor beta chains were read from a single sample in a study of breast tumors, draining lymph nodes, adjacent tissues. TCRdb reprocessed the multiplex PCR reads with MiXCR, giving one entry per CDR3 protein. The table includes around 230,000 distinct CDR3 sequences, about 32% detected once. The specimen sequenced was axillary lymph node tissue. These receptors were collected from a female donor with breast cancer. Some clones in this sample may be carry-over from other donors' samples. CDR3s include the opening cysteine and the closing phenylalanine or tryptophan. A D gene is named only where the DNA matches it firmly. Clone size, where shown, is once, few, many, or a class for clones that have expanded.

d_call	j_call	clone_size	v_call	cdr3_nt	cdr3_aa
-	TRBJ2-3	-	TRBV7-6	TGTGCCAGCAGCACCAGACGGGGTGGGGCGGTACACACACATACGCAGTATTTT	CASSTRRGGAVHTHTQYF
-	TRBJ2-2	many	TRBV2	TGTGCCAGCAGGGCGGACAGTTCCGGGGAGCTGTTTTTT	CASRADSSGELFF
-	TRBJ1-1	-	TRBV27	TGTGCCAGCGGATCAGACAGGCATGAAGCTTTCTTT	CASGSDRHEAFF
-	TRBJ2-7	many	TRBV6-2/TRBV6-3	TGTGCCAGCAGTAACGGGGCCGAGCAGTACTTC	CASSNGAEQYF
-	TRBJ2-2	many	TRBV29-1	TGCAGCGCCCACCCGGGGGGCGGGAAGACCGGGGAGCTGTTTTTT	CSAHPGGGKTGELFF
-	TRBJ2-7	-	TRBV24-1	TGTGCCACCAGTGATGGCGGATCCTACGAGCAGTACTTC	CATSDGGSYEQYF
TRBD2	TRBJ2-6	many	TRBV12-3/TRBV12-4	TGTGCCAGCAGTTGGGGACTAGCGGGAGAATCTGGGGCCAACGTCCTGACTTTC	CASSWGLAGESGANVLTF
-	TRBJ2-3	many	TRBV19	TGTGCCAGTAGTAACGGTAAAGAAAAGACTAGCACAGATACGCAGTATTTT	CASSNGKEKTSTDTQYF
-	TRBJ1-6	-	TRBV20-1	TGCAGTGCTAGAGTTGGGGGAAATTCACCCCTCCACTTT	CSARVGGNSPLHF
-	TRBJ1-4	-	TRBV28	TGTGCCAGCAGTTTATTAACGGCCGGCAAGGGCCCACGCTCAGGACTGTTTTTT	CASSLLTAGKGPRSGLFF
TRBD1	TRBJ1-4	many	TRBV25-1	TGTGCCAGCAGAGAGACAGGGGTAACTAATGAAAAACTGTTTTTT	CASRETGVTNEKLFF
TRBD1	TRBJ2-3	-	TRBV29-1	TGCAGCACGGAGGGACAGGGTGGGCGAACAGATACGCAGTATTTT	CSTEGQGGRTDTQYF
-	TRBJ1-2	many	TRBV3-1	TGTGCCAGCAGCCGTAGAGGGGGGGGAGGCTACACCTTC	CASSRRGGGGYTF
-	TRBJ1-5	many	TRBV6-5	TGTGCCAGCAGCTCTCTTGACGGTCGTCAGCCCCAGCATTTT	CASSSLDGRQPQHF
TRBD2	TRBJ2-5	-	TRBV6-2/TRBV6-3	TGTGCCAGCAGTTACGTCCCGGGAGGAGAGACCCAGTACTTC	CASSYVPGGETQYF
-	TRBJ1-2	-	TRBV5-1	TGCGCCAGCAGCGTTGATCGGGGTCGGGATGGCTACACCTTC	CASSVDRGRDGYTF
-	TRBJ2-3	-	TRBV12-1	TGTGCCAGCAGCTTGCGTGGCGGGAGGGGAGATACGCAGTATTTT	CASSLRGGRGDTQYF
-	TRBJ1-2	many	TRBV4-1	TGCGCCAGCAGCCAAGATTCTTACCAGAGCTATGGCTACACCTTC	CASSQDSYQSYGYTF
-	TRBJ2-7	many	TRBV6-9	TGTGCCAGCACCCAAAGGGGTTACGAGCAGTACTTC	CASTQRGYEQYF
-	TRBJ2-7	-	TRBV29-1	TGCAGCGTTGGGACTGTCCCCAAGCATTCCTTCGAGCAGTACTTC	CSVGTVPKHSFEQYF
-	TRBJ2-5	many	TRBV11-2	TGTGCCAGCAGCTTAGTACAGGGATCGGAGACCCAGTACTTC	CASSLVQGSETQYF
-	TRBJ2-7	few	TRBV11-2	TGTGCCAGCAGCCTATCACAGAGCTCCGAGCAGTACTTC	CASSLSQSSEQYF
-	TRBJ2-2	many	TRBV5-1	TGCGCCAGCAGCGTGGACACGTACACCGGGGAGCTGTTTTTT	CASSVDTYTGELFF
TRBD2	TRBJ2-3	many	TRBV7-9	TGTGCCAGCAGCACCTCTCGGGACTATGCAGATACGCAGTATTTT	CASSTSRDYADTQYF
-	TRBJ2-3	-	TRBV6-1	TGTGCCAGCAGTGGGACCCCGGGGTGGGGCGGGAGCACAGATACGCAGTATTTT	CASSGTPGWGGSTDTQYF
-	TRBJ1-2	many	TRBV3-1	TGTGCCAGCAGCCAAGATGCACTGAACTATGGCTACACCTTC	CASSQDALNYGYTF
-	TRBJ1-6	many	TRBV6-5	TGTGCCAGCAGTCACTCTCGTAATTCACCCCTCCACTTT	CASSHSRNSPLHF
-	TRBJ1-6	-	TRBV2	TGTGCCTGCAGTGGGGACACCTTGGGTTCACCCCTCCACTTT	CACSGDTLGSPLHF
-	TRBJ2-2	many	TRBV7-2	TGTGCCAGCAGCGGGGGCTGGGGCGGGGAGCTGTTTTTT	CASSGGWGGELFF
-	TRBJ2-7	-	TRBV7-8	TGTGCCAGCAGCTTACGGGGAGCCCACGAGCAGTACTTC	CASSLRGAHEQYF
TRBD2	TRBJ2-5	many	TRBV19	TGTGCCAGTAGCGGGACTAGCGGGAGGAGAGAGACCCAGTACTTC	CASSGTSGRRETQYF
TRBD1	TRBJ1-5	many	TRBV2	TGTGCCAGCAGCCGTCGACAGGGGCGAGGCAGGAGCAATCAGCCCCAGCATTTT	CASSRRQGRGRSNQPQHF
-	TRBJ1-6	-	TRBV15	TGTGCCACCAGCAGAGAGCAGACCGCGGACAATGGAGAAGGAAATTCACCCCTCCACTTT	CATSREQTADNGEGNSPLHF
TRBD1	TRBJ2-1	-	TRBV6-5	TGTGCCAGCAGTCACTCCAGGGGGCGCGGTGAGCAGTTCTTC	CASSHSRGRGEQFF
TRBD1	TRBJ1-2	many	TRBV6-1	TGTGCCAGCAGTGAAGGGACAGGCTATGGCTACACCTTC	CASSEGTGYGYTF
-	TRBJ2-3	many	TRBV6-1	TGTGCCAGCAGTGAAGGGGGATACTCTAGCACAGATACGCAGTATTTT	CASSEGGYSSTDTQYF
-	TRBJ2-4	many	TRBV7-2	TGTGCCAGCAGCTTAGATTCTAGCGACATTCAGTACTTC	CASSLDSSDIQYF
TRBD2	TRBJ2-1	many	TRBV9	TGTGCCAGCAGCGTAGATCTTCGGGCGGGGGGTTACAATGAGCAGTTCTTC	CASSVDLRAGGYNEQFF
-	TRBJ2-6	many	TRBV3-1	TGTGCCAGCAGTACCTTCAGGGAAAACACTGGGGCCAACGTCCTGACTTTC	CASSTFRENTGANVLTF
TRBD2	TRBJ2-3	once	TRBV20-1	TGCAGTGCTAGAGATGTGACTAGCGGGAGGCCGCCCACAGATACGCAGTATTTT	CSARDVTSGRPPTDTQYF
TRBD2	TRBJ2-5	many	TRBV28	TGTGCCAGCAGTTCCTTGTCAGCGGGGCAAGAGACCCAGTACTTC	CASSSLSAGQETQYF
-	TRBJ2-1	many	TRBV20-1	TGCAGTATCAAGGACTTCTTATACAATGAGCAGTTCTTC	CSIKDFLYNEQFF